The present T cell receptor (beta chain) was sequenced within a study of shared clonotypes between healthy human individuals. General study points: The study generally estimated greater richness for naive than memory subsets.

The authors divided CD4+ cells into CD45RA+ naive and CD45RA-negative memory subsets. Original data processing: Sequence data from immunoSEQ were junction-only and lacked quality scores; consequently, filtering differed. Method: immunoSEQ multiplex PCR; TCRdb's copy keeps in-frame clones and lacks some. D and trimming come from the DNA, and the V and J calls and clone size come from that table. The sample carries hundreds of thousands of clones, about 96% recorded once. V shed 5 bases and J shed 0 bases, with 11 bases lying between them. The CDR3 spans 15 residues. In germline, CDR1 is SGHRS, CDR2 YFSETQ. A remark on this clone: Antigen specificity is unknown.

The specimen was naive CD4+ T cells sorted from blood. Subset given: CD45RA+ positively selected. J is TRBJ2-2 and V is TRBV5-1, with D hard to call. The receptor comes from a woman in her twenties or thirties in good health. The CDR3 reads CASRTLETNTGELFF. The CDR3 bases are TGCGCCAGCAGGACCCTAGAAACGAACACCGGGGAGCTGTTTTTT.